The clone carrying this TCR beta chain has a handful of counts. Its antigen remains unknown. This entry comes from a study of blood T cells in healthy people across ages. In the study overall: Capture by template switching was about one barcoded beta molecule per two T cells. Study-level results: A roughly linear age-dependent decrease characterized TCR beta diversity per million T cells.

A second PCR of about 7 to 12 cycles used a sample-barcoded 5' primer and a J-beta primer mix. Each cDNA molecule, via a template-switch adaptor with 12 random nucleotides, was tagged. TCRdb processed the 5' RACE reads anew with MiXCR; each CDR3 protein has one entry. The sample lists about 730,000 distinct CDR3 sequences, more than 40% occurring once. The ends were cut back, 0 bases at V and 7 bases at J, with 18 bases in the middle. Per germline, CDR1 DFQATT and CDR2 SNEGSKA (reference sequence). The CDR3 covers 15 residues. The sequencing sample was made of blood. The receptor comes from a woman between 55 and 75 years old in good health. J is TRBJ1-2 and V is TRBV20-1; D is possibly TRBD1 (5 bases). In DNA form, the CDR3 reads TGCAGTGCTAGAGAGAGGGACTCCCCTTGGGGTGGCTACACCTTC. As protein: CSARERDSPWGGYTF.